Listed here are 13 T cell receptor beta chains from one sample, sequenced in a study of blood T cell repertoires in COVID-19 (dated by TCRdb to about 2020). The receptor library was made with the immunoSEQ multiplex PCR assay. Here the immuneACCESS table is served through TCRdb, limited to in-frame sequences with V and J called. Missing clones are a known gap in these copies; in checked studies unresolved V genes cover under half, and the rest lacks a known reason. The sample records around 220,000 clones, under 95% of which are singletons. Around 2% of the sample lies in the top ten. The specimen sequenced was PBMCs or T cells enriched from blood (not recorded which). All receptors come from a woman aged 18-29 years who had recovered from COVID-19.

The chain couples TRBV6-6 to TRBJ2-3; maybe TRBD2 (5 bases). Germline loops: CDR1 MNHNY, CDR2 SVGAGI (reference sequence). V was clipped by 2 bases and J by 1 base, with 10 bases between them. This CDR3 region has 15 residues. In DNA, the CDR3 is TGTGCCAGCAGTTACACCGGGGTACGCACAGATACGCAGTATTTT. It is translated as CASSYTGVRTDTQYF.

This chain joins TRBV11-3 and TRBJ2-2; a weak D match, TRBD2 (7 bases). V gave up 1 base and J gave up 5 bases, with 17 bases separating them. CDR3 size: 17 residues. The germline gives CDR1 SGHNT, CDR2 YENEEA. This CDR3 reads CASSLGFGGRETGELFF. DNA of the CDR3: TGTGCCAGCAGCTTAGGGTTCGGGGGGCGCGAGACCGGGGAGCTGTTTTTT.

This clone was seen a single time. J is TRBJ2-7 and V is TRBV6-2 or TRBV6-3; 13 bases map to TRBD2. CDR3 size: 17 residues. The V segment lost 4 bases and the J segment 3 bases; nucleotides outside the gene matches: 9. Germline values: CDR1 MNHEY, CDR2 SVGEGT. CDR3 in DNA: TGTGCCAGCAGTTCCTACCCGCGACTAGCGGGAGGCTACGAGCAGTACTTC. Translated: CASSSYPRLAGGYEQYF.

This clone was found once. The V and J genes are TRBV4-3 and TRBJ1-5; D call uncertain. CDR3 length equals 14 residues. Germline lookup yields CDR1 LGHNA and CDR2 YSLEER. V was cut by 1 base and J by 5 bases, with 9 bases left in between. For the CDR3, the DNA is TGCGCCAGCAGCCAAGTACCGGGTGATCAGCCCCAGCATTTT. This codes for CASSQVPGDQPQHF.

The genes are TRBV9 and TRBJ1-6; 7 nucleotides match TRBD1. The trim removed 3 bases at V and 7 bases at J, leaving 4 bases unmatched. Per the germline V gene, CDR1 is SGDLS and CDR2 is YYNGEE. The CDR3 length is 14 residues. The CDR3 nucleotides are TGTGCCAGCAGCGCTTGGGACAGCAATTCACCCCTCCACTTT. It encodes CASSAWDSNSPLHF. Filled out from reference TRBV9 and TRBJ1-6, the complete variable domain reads DSGVTQTPKHLITATGQRVTLRCSPRSGDLSVYWYQQSLDQGLQFLIQYYNGEERAKGNILERFSAQQFPDLHSELNLSSLELGDSALYFCASSAWDSNSPLHFGNGTRLTVT.

The rearrangement uses TRBV7-2 and TRBJ1-2; 7 bases are a match to TRBD1. The V and J ends lost 4 bases and 1 base, in that order; junction bases with no gene match: 9. This CDR3 has 16 amino acids. The germline CDR1 and CDR2 sequences are SGHTA and FQGNSA. CDR3 in DNA: TGTGCCAGCAGCTCCCGGGACAGCGTAGTTAACTATGGCTACACCTTC. It yields the protein CASSSRDSVVNYGYTF.

The rearrangement uses TRBV3-1 (or the pseudogene TRBV3-2) and TRBJ2-3, with 13 bases aligning to TRBD2. The CDR3 spans 20 residues. Germline loops: CDR1 LGHDT, CDR2 YNNKEL (reference sequence). The V segment lost 2 bases and the J segment 2 bases; nucleotides outside the gene matches: 13. In nucleotides, the CDR3 is TGTGCCAGCAGCCAAAATAGACCAGAGGGACTAGCGGGGATCACAGATACGCAGTATTTT. Translating it yields CASSQNRPEGLAGITDTQYF.

J is TRBJ1-1 and V is TRBV6-5; 7 bases line up with TRBD1. V lost 5 bases to trimming and J lost 5 bases; unmatched junction nucleotides: 11. Germline CDR1 reads MNHEY; CDR2 reads SVGAGI. The CDR3 is 15 amino acids. The CDR3 sequence: CASSQTWARGTEAFF. The CDR3 nucleotides are TGTGCCAGCAGTCAGACCTGGGCCAGGGGGACTGAAGCTTTCTTT.

In regard to this clone: Other DNA sequences of this sample code for an identical CDR3. For the CDR3, the DNA is TGTGCCAGCAGCCCAGTGCAGGGCTCCTACACTGAAGCTTTCTTT. Encoded protein: CASSPVQGSYTEAFF. The chain employs TRBV7-2 and TRBJ1-1, with TRBD1 as a possible D gene (5 bases). Per germline, CDR1 SGHTA and CDR2 FQGNSA. This CDR3 spans 15 amino acids. V lost 5 bases to trimming and J lost 3 bases, with 16 bases between them.

The chain recombines TRBV5-4 with TRBJ2-5; TRBD1 matches at 11 bases. CDR1 and CDR2 from the germline V gene are SGHNT and YYREEE (reference sequence). The CDR3 totals 15 residues. Losses at the gene ends were 4 bases for V and 4 bases for J; bases not matched to a gene: 6. The CDR3 DNA follows: TGTGCCAGCAGCCGGACAGGGGGCGGGGGAGAGACCCAGTACTTC. Protein sequence: CASSRTGGGGETQYF.

The rearrangement uses TRBV20-1 and TRBJ2-5, with D possibly being TRBD2 (5 bases). In germline, CDR1 is DFQATT, CDR2 SNEGSKA (reference sequence). The germline V and J ends were trimmed by 3 bases and 0 bases, with 14 bases remaining between them. The CDR3 has 15 amino acids. The CDR3 is CSASPRSADQETQYF. As DNA, the CDR3 is TGCAGTGCTAGTCCTCGGTCAGCGGACCAAGAGACCCAGTACTTC.

The CDR3 sequence: CSVGWGGDQPQHF. The CDR3 DNA reads TGCAGCGTTGGGTGGGGAGGGGATCAGCCCCAGCATTTT. The rearrangement joins TRBV29-1 to TRBJ1-5; D possibly corresponds to TRBD1 (5 bases). The CDR3 is made up of 13 amino acids. The germline CDR1 and CDR2 sequences are SQVTM and ANQGSEA. V was cut by 4 bases and J by 5 bases, with 12 bases left in between.

As for this clone: The junction and the germline gene differ at one end; a read error may be behind it. The V and J genes are TRBV29-1 and TRBJ1-2; the D gene is possibly TRBD1 (5 bases). From germline, CDR1 is SQVTM and CDR2 ANQGSEA. The CDR3 runs to 14 residues. For the CDR3, the DNA is TGCAGCGTTGAAGATCCGACAGTCCCTTTATCGACAAACTTC. It is translated as CSVEDPTVPLSTNF.